This entry features one TCR beta chain sequence. Its matching antigen is unknown. The source of the sample is a study of chemoradiotherapy in HPV16-positive cancers. The study's findings and limits: Only a couple of HPV16-positive patients supplied the functional HPV-specificity definition.

TCRdb's table, derived via immunoSEQ multiplex PCR, lists solely in-frame clones and lacks some. The table shows around 33,000 clones, with more than 70% occurring only once. This receptor was identified in a human donor with HPV-associated anogenital cancer. This material consisted of blood, taken from a patient who underwent chemoradiotherapy.

The CDR3 coding sequence is TGTGCCAGCAGCCTGTACAATGAGCAGTTCTTC. Translation gives CASSLYNEQFF. The chain joins TRBV6-5 to TRBJ2-1; D is unresolved. With 6 bases removed from V and 4 bases from J, the gap between germline ends came to 4 bases. Germline CDR1 reads MNHEY; CDR2 reads SVGAGI. CDR3 length: 11 amino acids.